The sequence of this T cell receptor beta chain was determined in a study of blood T cell repertoires in COVID-19. Clones were read by immunoSEQ multiplex PCR, and TCRdb kept only the in-frame ones, dropping some. The sample lists approximately 25,000 clones, about 77% occurring once. The CDR3 spans 12 residues. Trimming left V 0 bases short and J 6 bases short, with 3 bases between. The germline CDR1 and CDR2 sequences are SGHAT and FQNNGV. The sequenced sample consisted of peripheral blood. The sequence was collected from a man aged 80 or over with active or convalescent COVID-19. This sequence joins TRBV11-2 and TRBJ1-3; no clear D gene. CDR3 DNA: TGTGCCAGCAGCTTAGATCTAAACACCATATATTTT. Translation gives CASSLDLNTIYF.